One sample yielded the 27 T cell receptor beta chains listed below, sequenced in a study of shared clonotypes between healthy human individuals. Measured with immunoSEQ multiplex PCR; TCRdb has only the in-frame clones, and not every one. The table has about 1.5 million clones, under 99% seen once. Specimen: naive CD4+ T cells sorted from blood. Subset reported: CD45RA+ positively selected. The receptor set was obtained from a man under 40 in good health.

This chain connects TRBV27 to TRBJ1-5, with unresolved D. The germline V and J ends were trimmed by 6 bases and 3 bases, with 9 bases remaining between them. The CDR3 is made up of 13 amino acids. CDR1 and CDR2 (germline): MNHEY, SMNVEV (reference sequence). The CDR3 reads CASSPGSNQPQHF. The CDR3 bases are TGTGCCAGCAGCCCAGGATCCAATCAGCCCCAGCATTTT.

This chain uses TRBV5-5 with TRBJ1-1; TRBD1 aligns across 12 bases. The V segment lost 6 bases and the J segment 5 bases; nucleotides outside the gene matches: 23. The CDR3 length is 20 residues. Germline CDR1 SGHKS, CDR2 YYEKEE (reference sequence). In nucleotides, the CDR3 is TGTGCCAGCAACAATATGGGCCGACTTCGGGGACAGGGGGCCCGGACTGAAGCTTTCTTT. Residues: CASNNMGRLRGQGARTEAFF.

The CDR3 here is CASISRYQETQYF. As DNA, the CDR3 is TGTGCCAGCATTAGTCGGTACCAAGAGACCCAGTACTTC. The rearrangement links TRBV7-8 to TRBJ2-5; no clear D. Between the trimmed V and J ends, which lost 7 bases and 0 bases, there was a span of 9 bases. The length of the CDR3 is 13 residues. Germline V gene lookup returns CDR1 SGHVS and CDR2 FQNEAQ.

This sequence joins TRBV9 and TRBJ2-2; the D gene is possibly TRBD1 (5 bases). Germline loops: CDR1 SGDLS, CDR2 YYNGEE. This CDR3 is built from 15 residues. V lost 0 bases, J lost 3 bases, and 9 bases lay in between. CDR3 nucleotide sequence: TGTGCCAGCAGCGTAGGGTCAGGGTACACCGGGGAGCTGTTTTTT. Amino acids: CASSVGSGYTGELFF. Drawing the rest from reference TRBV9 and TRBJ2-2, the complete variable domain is DSGVTQTPKHLITATGQRVTLRCSPRSGDLSVYWYQQSLDQGLQFLIQYYNGEERAKGNILERFSAQQFPDLHSELNLSSLELGDSALYFCASSVGSGYTGELFFGEGSRLTVL.

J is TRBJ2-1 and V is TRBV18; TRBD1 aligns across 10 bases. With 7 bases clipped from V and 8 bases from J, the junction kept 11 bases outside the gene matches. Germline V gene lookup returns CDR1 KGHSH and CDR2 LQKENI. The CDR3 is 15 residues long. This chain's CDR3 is CASFRTGGIDYEQFF. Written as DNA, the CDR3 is TGTGCCAGCTTCCGGACAGGGGGTATTGACTATGAGCAGTTCTTC.

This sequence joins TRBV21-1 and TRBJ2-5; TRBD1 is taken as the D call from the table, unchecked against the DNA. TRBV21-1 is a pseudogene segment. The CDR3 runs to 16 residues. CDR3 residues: CASTSVLDRVQETQYF. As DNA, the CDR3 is TGTGCCAGCACGTCGGTTCTGGACAGGGTTCAAGAGACCCAGTACTTC.

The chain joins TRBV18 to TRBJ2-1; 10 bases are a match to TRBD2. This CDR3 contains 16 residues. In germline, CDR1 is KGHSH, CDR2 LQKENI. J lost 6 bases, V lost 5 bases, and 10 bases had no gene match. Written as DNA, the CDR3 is TGTGCCAGCTCATTTCTAGCGGGAGCGACGGGCAATGAGCAGTTCTTC. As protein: CASSFLAGATGNEQFF.

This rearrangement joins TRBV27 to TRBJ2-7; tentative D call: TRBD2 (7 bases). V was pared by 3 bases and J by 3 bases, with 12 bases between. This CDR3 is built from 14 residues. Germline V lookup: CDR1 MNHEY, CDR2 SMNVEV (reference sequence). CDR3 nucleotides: TGTGCCAGCAGTTTGGCAGGGGAGGGCTACGAGCAGTACTTC. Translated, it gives CASSLAGEGYEQYF.

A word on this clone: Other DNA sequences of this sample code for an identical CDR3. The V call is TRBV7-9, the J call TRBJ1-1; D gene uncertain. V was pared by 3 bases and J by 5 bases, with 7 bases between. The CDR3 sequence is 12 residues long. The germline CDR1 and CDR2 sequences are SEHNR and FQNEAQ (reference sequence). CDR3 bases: TGTGCCAGCAGCTTTTCGGGGACTGAAGCTTTCTTT. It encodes CASSFSGTEAFF. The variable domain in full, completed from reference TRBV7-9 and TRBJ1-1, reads DTGVSQNPRHKITKRGQNVTFRCDPISEHNRLYWYRQTLGQGPEFLTYFQNEAQLEKSRLLSDRFSAERPKGSFSTLEIQRTEQGDSAMYLCASSFSGTEAFFGQGTRLTVV.

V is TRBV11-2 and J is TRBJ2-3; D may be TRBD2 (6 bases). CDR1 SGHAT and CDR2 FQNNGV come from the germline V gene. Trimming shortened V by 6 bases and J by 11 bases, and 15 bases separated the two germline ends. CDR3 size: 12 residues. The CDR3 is CASRLDTAGQYF. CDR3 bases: TGTGCCAGCAGGTTGGATACAGCGGGGCAGTATTTT.

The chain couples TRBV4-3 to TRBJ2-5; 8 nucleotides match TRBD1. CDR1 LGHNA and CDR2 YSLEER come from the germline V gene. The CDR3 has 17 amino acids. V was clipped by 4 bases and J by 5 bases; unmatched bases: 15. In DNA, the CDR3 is TGCGCCAGCAGCCTTAGCGCAAACCAGGGGGCTTGGGAGACCCAGTACTTC. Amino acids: CASSLSANQGAWETQYF.

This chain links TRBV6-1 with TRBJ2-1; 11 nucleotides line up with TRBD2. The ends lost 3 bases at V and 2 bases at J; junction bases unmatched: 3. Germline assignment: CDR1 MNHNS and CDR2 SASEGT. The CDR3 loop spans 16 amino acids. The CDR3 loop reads CASSELTSGAYNEQFF. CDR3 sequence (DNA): TGTGCCAGCAGTGAGTTGACTAGCGGGGCCTACAATGAGCAGTTCTTC.

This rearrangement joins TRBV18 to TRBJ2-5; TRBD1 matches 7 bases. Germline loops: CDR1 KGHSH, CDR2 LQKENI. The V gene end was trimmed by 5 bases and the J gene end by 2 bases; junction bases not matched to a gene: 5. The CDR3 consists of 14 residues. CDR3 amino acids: CASSEGQIQETQYF. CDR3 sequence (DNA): TGTGCCAGCTCAGAGGGACAGATACAAGAGACCCAGTACTTC.

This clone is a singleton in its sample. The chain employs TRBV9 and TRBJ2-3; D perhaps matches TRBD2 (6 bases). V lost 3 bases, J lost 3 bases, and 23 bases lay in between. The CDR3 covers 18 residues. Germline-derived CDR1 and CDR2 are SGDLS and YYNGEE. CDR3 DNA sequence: TGTGCCAGCAGCGCATATTCCGGGACTTTTCCTGGAACAGATACGCAGTATTTT. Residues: CASSAYSGTFPGTDTQYF.

The CDR3 here is CASSLGSLGYTF. CDR3 in DNA: TGTGCCAGCAGCTTAGGGAGCTTGGGCTACACCTTC. This chain uses TRBV7-9 with TRBJ1-2; no firm D call. The germline V gene encodes CDR1 SEHNR and CDR2 FQNEAQ (reference sequence). With 1 base removed from V and 8 bases from J, the gap between germline ends came to 8 bases. This CDR3 is built from 12 residues.

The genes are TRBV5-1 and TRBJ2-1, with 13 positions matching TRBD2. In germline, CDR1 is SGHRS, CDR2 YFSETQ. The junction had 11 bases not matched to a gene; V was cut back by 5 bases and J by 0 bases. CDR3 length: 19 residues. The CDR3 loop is CASRRNPGLAGSSYNEQFF. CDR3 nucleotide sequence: TGCGCCAGCAGACGAAACCCGGGACTAGCGGGGAGCTCCTACAATGAGCAGTTCTTC.

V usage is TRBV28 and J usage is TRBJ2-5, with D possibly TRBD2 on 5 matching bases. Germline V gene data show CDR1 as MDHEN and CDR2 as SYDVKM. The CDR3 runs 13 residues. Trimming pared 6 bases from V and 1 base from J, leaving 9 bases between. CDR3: CASRESGQETQYF. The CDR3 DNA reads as TGTGCCAGCAGGGAGAGCGGCCAAGAGACCCAGTACTTC.

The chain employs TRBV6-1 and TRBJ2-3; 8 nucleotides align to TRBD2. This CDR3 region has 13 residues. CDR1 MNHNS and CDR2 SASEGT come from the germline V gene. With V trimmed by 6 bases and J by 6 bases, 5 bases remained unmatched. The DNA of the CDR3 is TGTGCCAGCAGCCACTCGGGGGGGGATACGCAGTATTTT. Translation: CASSHSGGDTQYF.

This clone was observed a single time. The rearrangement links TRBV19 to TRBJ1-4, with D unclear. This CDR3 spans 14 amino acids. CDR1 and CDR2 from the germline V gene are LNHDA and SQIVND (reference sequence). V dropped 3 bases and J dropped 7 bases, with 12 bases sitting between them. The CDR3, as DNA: TGTGCCAGTAGTATGGAGGGAATTCGTGAAAAACTGTTTTTT. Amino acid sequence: CASSMEGIREKLFF.

The CDR3 coding sequence is TGCGCCAGCAGCTTGGATCTACCCCAAAATGAGCAGTTCTTC. This codes for CASSLDLPQNEQFF. This chain links TRBV5-1 with TRBJ2-1; D not resolved. The CDR3 is 14 amino acids. The ends were cut back, 0 bases at V and 7 bases at J, with 11 bases in the middle. Germline V lookup: CDR1 SGHRS, CDR2 YFSETQ.

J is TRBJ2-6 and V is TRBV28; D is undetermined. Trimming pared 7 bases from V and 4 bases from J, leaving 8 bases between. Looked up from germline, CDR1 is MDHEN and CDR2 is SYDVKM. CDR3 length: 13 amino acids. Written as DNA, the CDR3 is TGTGCCAGCATGTCGGCGGGGGCCAACGTCCTGACTTTC. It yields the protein CASMSAGANVLTF.

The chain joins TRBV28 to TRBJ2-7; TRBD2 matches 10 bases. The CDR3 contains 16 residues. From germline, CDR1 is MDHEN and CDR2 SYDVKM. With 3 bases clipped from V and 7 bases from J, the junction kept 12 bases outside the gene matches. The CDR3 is CASSFSTSGYVSEQYF. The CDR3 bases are TGTGCCAGCAGTTTTTCGACTAGCGGGTATGTCTCTGAGCAGTACTTC.

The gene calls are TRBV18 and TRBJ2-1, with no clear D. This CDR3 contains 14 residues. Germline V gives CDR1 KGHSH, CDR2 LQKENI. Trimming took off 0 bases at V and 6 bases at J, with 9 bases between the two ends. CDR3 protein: CASSPPRLLNEQFF. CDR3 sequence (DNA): TGTGCCAGCTCACCACCTCGACTTCTCAATGAGCAGTTCTTC. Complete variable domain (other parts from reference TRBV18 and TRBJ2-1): NAGVMQNPRHLVRRRGQEARLRCSPMKGHSHVYWYRQLPEEGLKFMVYLQKENIIDESGMPKERFSAEFPKEGPSILRIQQVVRGDSAAYFCASSPPRLLNEQFFGPGTRLTVL.

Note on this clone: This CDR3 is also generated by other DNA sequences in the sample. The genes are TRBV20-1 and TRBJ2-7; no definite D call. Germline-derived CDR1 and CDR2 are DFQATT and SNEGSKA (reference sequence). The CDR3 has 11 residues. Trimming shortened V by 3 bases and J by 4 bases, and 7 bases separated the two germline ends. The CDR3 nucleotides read TGCAGTGCTAGGTTGATATACGAGCAGTACTTC. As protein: CSARLIYEQYF.

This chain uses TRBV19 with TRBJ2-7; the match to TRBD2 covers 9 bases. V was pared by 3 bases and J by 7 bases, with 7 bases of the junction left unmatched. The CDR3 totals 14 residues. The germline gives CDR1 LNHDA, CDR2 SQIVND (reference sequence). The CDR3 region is CASSMASGTGEQYF. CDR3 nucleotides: TGTGCCAGTAGTATGGCTAGCGGGACTGGAGAGCAGTACTTC.

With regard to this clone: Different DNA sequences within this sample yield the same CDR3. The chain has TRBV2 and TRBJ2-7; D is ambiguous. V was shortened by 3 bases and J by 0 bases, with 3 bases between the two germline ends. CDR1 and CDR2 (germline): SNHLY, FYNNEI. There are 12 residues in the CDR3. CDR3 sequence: CASSESSYEQYF. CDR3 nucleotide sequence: TGTGCCAGCAGTGAGAGCTCCTACGAGCAGTACTTC.

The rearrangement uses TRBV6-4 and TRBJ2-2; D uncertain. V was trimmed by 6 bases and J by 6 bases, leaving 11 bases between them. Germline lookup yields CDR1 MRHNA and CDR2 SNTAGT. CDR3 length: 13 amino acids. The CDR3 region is CASSQTQPGELFF. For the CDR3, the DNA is TGTGCCAGCAGCCAGACACAACCCGGGGAGCTGTTTTTT.